The sequence of this T cell receptor beta chain was determined in a study of blood T cell repertoires in COVID-19. Study-wide context: From the United States, Italy and Spain came samples of acute and convalescent COVID-19. PBMCs, B-cell-depleted T cells, or T cells were the source of the cDNA or gDNA that made up the material.

Sequencing was performed with immunoSEQ multiplex PCR; in TCRdb, only in-frame clones are kept and a portion is missing. This table has 140,000 to 150,000 clones, 80% to 85% appearing once. This clone was recorded only once. Per germline, CDR1 KGHSH and CDR2 LQKENI. Trimming cost V 3 bases and J 4 bases, with 18 bases left between them. The CDR3 loop spans 16 amino acids. The chain combines TRBV18 with TRBJ1-2; TRBD1 might be the D (5 bases). Input material: peripheral blood. The clonotype was recovered from a human donor in a cohort sampled during active COVID-19. DNA for the CDR3: TGTGCCAGCTCACCCCCCCATAGACAGTTGACCTATGGCTACACCTTC. It codes for CASSPPHRQLTYGYTF.